This TCR beta chain is drawn from a study of shared clonotypes between healthy human individuals. Clones were sequenced by immunoSEQ multiplex PCR, and TCRdb holds only the in-frame ones, with some missing. The table has a few million clones, approximately 94% seen once. CDR1 is SGHRS, CDR2 YFSETQ, per germline. Trimming removed 4 bases from V and 2 bases from J, with 14 bases in between. CDR3 length: 15 amino acids. Sample: naive CD4+ T cells sorted from blood. Subset given: CD45RA+ positively selected. The sequence was obtained from a man between 18 and 35 years old in good health. This chain uses TRBV5-1 with TRBJ2-3; D may match TRBD1 or TRBD2 (6 bases each). In nucleotides, the CDR3 is TGCGCCAGCAGCCCGTTCCGGGGGCTCACAGATACGCAGTATTTT. It specifies CASSPFRGLTDTQYF.